One and the same sample provided the 14 T cell receptor beta chains below, sequenced in a study of T cell responses to AZD1222 COVID-19 vaccine. The repertoire was sequenced with immunoSEQ multiplex PCR; TCRdb's copy has only in-frame clones and lacks some. The sample holds 86,000 or so clones, roughly 90% seen once. Material: peripheral blood, obtained on day 0 of AZD1222 vaccination. These receptors originate from an adult in good health.

V usage is TRBV3-1 (or the pseudogene TRBV3-2) and J usage is TRBJ2-1, with 8 bases aligning to TRBD2. The CDR3 spans 14 residues. CDR1 and CDR2 from the germline V gene are LGHDT and YNNKEL (reference sequence). With V trimmed by 2 bases and J by 9 bases, 6 bases remained unmatched. The DNA of the CDR3 is TGTGCCAGCAGCCAACCCGGGAGGGCGGGTGAGCAGTTCTTC. The encoded protein is CASSQPGRAGEQFF.

This clone was seen only once. The genes are TRBV6-5 and TRBJ2-5, with TRBD1 as a possible D gene (5 bases). Germline V gene sequence: CDR1 MNHEY, CDR2 SVGAGI. V lost 6 bases to trimming and J lost 1 base, with 12 bases between them. This CDR3 is built from 14 residues. The CDR3 bases are TGTGCCAGCAGCCCCCTGGGGCCCCAAGAGACCCAGTACTTC. Encoded protein: CASSPLGPQETQYF.

The chain joins TRBV6-6 to TRBJ1-2, with D uncertain. Germline assignment: CDR1 MNHNY and CDR2 SVGAGI (reference sequence). The ends were cut back, 6 bases at V and 10 bases at J, with 18 bases in the middle. This CDR3 has 13 residues. In DNA, the CDR3 is TGTGCCAGCAGAGAAAGGACGGGCCTATACTACACCTTC. This codes for CASRERTGLYYTF.

The genes are TRBV28 and TRBJ2-7, with D tentatively TRBD2 (7 bases). The germline V gene encodes CDR1 MDHEN and CDR2 SYDVKM. Trimming pared 3 bases from V and 4 bases from J, leaving 16 bases between. This CDR3 has 15 amino acids. CDR3 nucleotide sequence: TGTGCCAGCAGTTTTCAAGGGGGGGCTGTGTACGAGCAGTACTTC. It yields the protein CASSFQGGAVYEQYF.

The chain uses TRBV12-5 and TRBJ1-5; 7 bases line up with TRBD1. J gave up 4 bases and V 1 base, and 1 base lay outside the gene matches. Per the germline V gene, CDR1 is LGHNT and CDR2 is FRNRAP. This CDR3 contains 14 residues. The DNA of the CDR3 is TGTGCTAGTGGTTTGGAGACAGGGAATCAGCCCCAGCATTTT. This sequence encodes CASGLETGNQPQHF.

The chain employs TRBV27 and TRBJ1-2; 12 positions match TRBD1. CDR1 and CDR2 (germline): MNHEY, SMNVEV (reference sequence). This CDR3 region has 18 residues. V lost 6 bases and J lost 2; bases outside the gene matches: 13. The CDR3 region has the DNA TGTGCCAGCAGCCCCCCCCTCCGGGACAGGGGGCCAAACTATGGCTACACCTTC. Its protein is CASSPPLRDRGPNYGYTF.

The V call is TRBV27, the J call TRBJ2-3; TRBD2 aligns across 10 bases. V lost 6 bases, J lost 1 base, and 7 bases stayed unmatched. Germline loops: CDR1 MNHEY, CDR2 SMNVEV (reference sequence). This CDR3 is built from 16 residues. CDR3 nucleotide sequence: TGTGCCAGCAGGGGGACTCTAGCGGGGGGCACAGATACGCAGTATTTT. Translated: CASRGTLAGGTDTQYF.

The chain uses TRBV28 and TRBJ1-2, with 8 nucleotides matching TRBD1. CDR3 length: 14 residues. CDR1 MDHEN and CDR2 SYDVKM come from the germline V gene. V lost 5 bases and J lost 7; bases outside the gene matches: 9. CDR3 sequence: CASSKLDRAGGYTF. CDR3 sequence (DNA): TGTGCCAGCAGTAAGTTGGACAGGGCTGGTGGCTACACCTTC.

The rearrangement joins TRBV25-1 to TRBJ1-4; D remains unclear. CDR1 is MGHDK and CDR2 is SYGVNS in the germline V gene. CDR3 length equals 14 residues. Trimming took 2 bases from V and 8 from J, leaving 12 bases between them. The CDR3: CASSERWGGEKLFF. The CDR3 region has the DNA TGTGCCAGCAGTGAACGGTGGGGTGGGGAAAAACTGTTTTTT.

The CDR3 loop is CATTRGTSGEIEQFF. In nucleotides, the CDR3 is TGCGCCACCACACGGGGGACTAGCGGTGAGATTGAGCAGTTCTTC. The chain uses TRBV10-2 and TRBJ2-1; 11 bases line up with TRBD2. Germline assignment: CDR1 WSHSY and CDR2 SAAADI. This CDR3 spans 15 amino acids. V shed 10 bases, J shed 9 bases, and the junction held 14 bases outside the gene matches.

The chain couples TRBV5-5 to TRBJ1-6, with 11 bases matching TRBD1. Germline CDR1 reads SGHKS; CDR2 reads YYEKEE (reference sequence). The CDR3 runs to 18 residues. The trim removed 1 base at V and 6 bases at J, leaving 9 bases unmatched. CDR3 region: CASSLRGPGQGVNSPLHF. The CDR3 nucleotides are TGTGCCAGCAGCTTGAGGGGGCCGGGACAGGGGGTTAATTCACCCCTCCACTTT.

This chain links TRBV7-2 with TRBJ1-3; D remains ambiguous. This CDR3 spans 14 amino acids. The V gene's germline CDR1 is SGHTA and CDR2 FQGNSA. V lost 6 bases, J lost 0 bases, and 9 bases lay in between. CDR3 DNA sequence: TGTGCCAGCAGACCAGCCGCCTCTGGAAACACCATATATTTT. Translated, it gives CASRPAASGNTIYF.

V is TRBV2 and J is TRBJ2-5; maybe TRBD2 (6 bases). Germline loops: CDR1 SNHLY, CDR2 FYNNEI. V was pared by 9 bases and J by 5 bases, with 16 bases between. This CDR3 is 13 amino acids long. CDR3 in DNA: TGTGCCAGTCGGGGAGGTCCTACGGAGACCCAGTACTTC. Translated, it gives CASRGGPTETQYF.

The V call is TRBV29-1, the J call TRBJ1-2, with D possibly matching TRBD1 (5 bases). Per the germline V gene, CDR1 is SQVTM and CDR2 is ANQGSEA. The CDR3 sequence is 12 residues long. Trimming took 1 base from V and 8 from J, leaving 11 bases between them. This CDR3 reads CSVEGDPGGYTF. For the CDR3, the DNA is TGCAGCGTTGAAGGGGACCCTGGAGGCTACACCTTC.